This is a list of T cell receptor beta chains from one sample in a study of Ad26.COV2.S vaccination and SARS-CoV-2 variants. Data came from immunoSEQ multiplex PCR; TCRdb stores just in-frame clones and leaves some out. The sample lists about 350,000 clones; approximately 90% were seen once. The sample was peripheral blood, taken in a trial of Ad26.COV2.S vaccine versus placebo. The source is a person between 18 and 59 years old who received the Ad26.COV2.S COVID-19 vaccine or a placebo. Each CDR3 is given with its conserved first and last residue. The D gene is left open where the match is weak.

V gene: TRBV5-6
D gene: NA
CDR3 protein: CASSSEQGLNTEAFF

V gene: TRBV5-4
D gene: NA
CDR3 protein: CASSLGGPGEKLFF

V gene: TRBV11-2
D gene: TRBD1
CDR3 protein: CASSLGQGVYEQYF

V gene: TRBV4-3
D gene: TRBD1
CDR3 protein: CASSPGTGTYEQYF

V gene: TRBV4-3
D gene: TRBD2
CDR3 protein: CASSQDPSGGKDTQYF

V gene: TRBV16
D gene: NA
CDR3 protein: CASSEEGYEQYF

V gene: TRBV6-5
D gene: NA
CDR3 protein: CASSYGTSKDTQYF

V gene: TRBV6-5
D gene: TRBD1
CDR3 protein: CASIFDREEPFF

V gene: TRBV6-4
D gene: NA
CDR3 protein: CASRQQGNSPLHF

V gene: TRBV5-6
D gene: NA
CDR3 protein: CASSLGHTVYEQYF

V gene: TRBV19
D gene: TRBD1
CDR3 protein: CASSRYSGQAVDQYF

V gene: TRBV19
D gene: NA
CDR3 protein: CASSKGLYNEQFF

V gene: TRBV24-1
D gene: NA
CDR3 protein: CATSDLGHQETQYF

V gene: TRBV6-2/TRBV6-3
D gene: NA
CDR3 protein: CASSYSGHSEAFF

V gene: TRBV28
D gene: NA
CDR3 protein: CASSQGVITAFF

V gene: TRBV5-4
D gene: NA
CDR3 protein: CASSSGARPYEQYF

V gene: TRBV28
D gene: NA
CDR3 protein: CASSLWGESYEQYF

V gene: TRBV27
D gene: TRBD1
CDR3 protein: CASSLLGGASGELFF

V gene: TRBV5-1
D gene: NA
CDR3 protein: CASSLVAAPDTQYF

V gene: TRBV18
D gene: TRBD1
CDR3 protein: CASSPGQAFSYEQYF

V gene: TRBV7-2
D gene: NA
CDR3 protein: CASSSGLWRVNTEAFF

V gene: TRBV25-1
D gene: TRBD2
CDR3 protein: CASSEGGTSGQETQYF

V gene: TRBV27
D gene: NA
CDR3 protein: CASSSTTRDSFTGELFF

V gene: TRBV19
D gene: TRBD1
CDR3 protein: CASSPPGTGFTEAFF

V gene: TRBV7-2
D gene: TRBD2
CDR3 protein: CASSLESGGPYEQYF

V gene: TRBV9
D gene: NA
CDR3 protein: CASSQGQPNYGYTF

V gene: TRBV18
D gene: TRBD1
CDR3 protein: CASSPSGTGLGYTF

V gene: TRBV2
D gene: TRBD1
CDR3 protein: CASSVGQGPNEKLFF

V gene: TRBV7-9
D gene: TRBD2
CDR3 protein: CASSFGLSGSPQETQYF